Sequencing of this T cell receptor beta chain was carried out in a study of T cells after posttransplantation cyclophosphamide. Study-level results: Blood and skin or GI T cell repertoires showed limited TRB overlap. Later blood repertoires were often dominated by clones from the donor CD8+ memory compartment.

At least ten counts were recorded for this clone. Antigen: not known. Clones were read by immunoSEQ multiplex PCR, and TCRdb kept only the in-frame ones, dropping some. This repertoire lists approximately 24,000 clones without singletons; approximately 1.5% sits in the top ten. This related bone marrow graft donor gave peripheral blood on the day of marrow donation. The source of this sequence is a man between 50 and 59 years old in good health, CMV-negative, and a related stem cell transplant donor. The specimen sequenced was PBMCs.

This chain's CDR3 is CSVSVGYYSGNTIYF. The CDR3 region has the DNA TGCAGCGTTTCCGTCGGGTATTACTCTGGAAACACCATATATTTT. The chain uses TRBV29-1 and TRBJ1-3, with D unclear. The CDR3 has 15 residues. V was clipped by 5 bases and J by 0 bases, with 14 bases between them. CDR1 and CDR2 (germline): SQVTM, ANQGSEA. Supplemented by reference TRBV29-1 and TRBJ1-3, the full variable domain reads SAVISQKPSRDICQRGTSLTIQCQVDSQVTMMFWYRQQPGQSLTLIATANQGSEATYESGFVIDKFPISRPNLTFSTLTVSNMSPEDSSIYLCSVSVGYYSGNTIYFGEGSWLTVV.